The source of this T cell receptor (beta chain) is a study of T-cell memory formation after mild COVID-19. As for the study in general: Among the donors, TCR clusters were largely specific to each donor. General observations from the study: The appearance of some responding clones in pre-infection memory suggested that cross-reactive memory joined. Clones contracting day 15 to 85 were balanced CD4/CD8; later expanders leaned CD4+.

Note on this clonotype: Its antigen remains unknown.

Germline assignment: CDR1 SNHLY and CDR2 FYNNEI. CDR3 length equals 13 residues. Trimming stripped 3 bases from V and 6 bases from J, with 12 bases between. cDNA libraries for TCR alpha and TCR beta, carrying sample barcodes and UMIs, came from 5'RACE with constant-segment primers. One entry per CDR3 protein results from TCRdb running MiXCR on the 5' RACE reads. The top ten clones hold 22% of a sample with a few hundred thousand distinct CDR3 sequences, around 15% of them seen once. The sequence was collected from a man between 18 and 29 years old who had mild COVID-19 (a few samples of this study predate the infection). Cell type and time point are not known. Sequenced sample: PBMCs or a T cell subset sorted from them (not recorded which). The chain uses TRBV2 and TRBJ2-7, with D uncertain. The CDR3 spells CASSELALGEQYF. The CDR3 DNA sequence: TGTGCCAGCAGTGAGCTCGCTTTGGGCGAGCAGTACTTC.